The 17 T cell receptor beta chains given below trace back to one sample, sequenced in a study of T cell responses to AZD1222 COVID-19 vaccine. Profiling relied on immunoSEQ multiplex PCR, and the TCRdb table lists in-frame clones only, not all of them. The profile shows tens of thousands of clones, roughly 90% of them singletons. This sample comprised peripheral blood, obtained on day 0 of MenACWY control vaccination. All receptors derive from an adult in good health.

This chain connects TRBV27 to TRBJ1-4, with TRBD1 identical over 7 bases. Unmatched junction bases numbered 10, after V lost 2 bases and J lost 7 bases. This CDR3 is 16 amino acids long. The germline CDR1 and CDR2 sequences are MNHEY and SMNVEV (reference sequence). This CDR3 reads CASSLIGGAPGEKLFF. CDR3 coding DNA: TGTGCCAGCAGTTTAATAGGGGGCGCTCCGGGTGAAAAACTGTTTTTT.

The CDR3 DNA follows: TGTGCCAGCAGTTACTCGTTCCTCGCAGGGGGTGAAGCTTTCTTT. Protein sequence: CASSYSFLAGGEAFF. This sequence joins TRBV6-5 and TRBJ1-1, with 7 bases fitting TRBD1. V shed 0 bases and J 7 bases; nucleotides not matched to a gene: 8. CDR3 length: 15 residues. Germline values: CDR1 MNHEY, CDR2 SVGAGI.

The V gene is TRBV21-1, the J gene TRBJ2-5; the table assigns TRBD1, which was not confirmed against the DNA. TRBV21-1 represents a pseudogene. This CDR3 comprises 16 residues. The CDR3 DNA reads TGTGCCAGCACCATGATACAGGGGGGGAGCCAAGAGACCCAGTACTTC. It is translated as CASTMIQGGSQETQYF.

This clone was seen only once. The V and J genes are TRBV11-2 and TRBJ2-3; D not certain. The CDR3 is 13 residues long. Trimming took off 3 bases at V and 4 bases at J, with 8 bases between the two ends. In germline, CDR1 is SGHAT, CDR2 FQNNGV. The CDR3 nucleotides are TGTGCCAGCAGCTTTAATCAGGCAGATACGCAGTATTTT. Translating gives CASSFNQADTQYF.

J is TRBJ1-6 and V is TRBV6-5; 7 positions agree with TRBD1. V was clipped by 2 bases and J by 9 bases; unmatched bases: 10. CDR3 length: 16 amino acids. CDR1 is MNHEY, CDR2 SVGAGI, per germline. The CDR3 nucleotides read TGTGCCAGCAGTTACGATTTACCGGGACAGTTTTCACCCCTCCACTTT. Protein: CASSYDLPGQFSPLHF.

The chain employs TRBV10-3 and TRBJ1-6, with TRBD1 as a possible D gene (5 bases). The germline V gene has CDR1 ENHRY and CDR2 SYGVKD. Trimming shortened V by 6 bases and J by 8 bases, and 17 bases separated the two germline ends. The CDR3 has 15 residues. This CDR3 reads CAISERQRGDSPLHF. In nucleotides, the CDR3 is TGTGCCATCAGCGAACGACAGCGAGGTGATTCACCCCTCCACTTT.

The genes are TRBV11-3 and TRBJ2-3, with D unresolved. Germline CDR1 is SGHNT and CDR2 is YENEEA. The length of the CDR3 is 14 residues. Trimming took off 5 bases at V and 2 bases at J, with 11 bases between the two ends. The CDR3 reads CASSPGAHTDTQYF. The CDR3 nucleotides read TGTGCCAGCAGCCCGGGCGCACACACAGATACGCAGTATTTT.

The chain employs TRBV7-3 and TRBJ2-2; TRBD1 aligns across 9 bases. There are 15 residues in the CDR3. V dropped 3 bases and J dropped 5; count of bases not matched to a gene: 4. From germline, CDR1 is SGHTA and CDR2 FQGTGA. The CDR3 sequence: CASSLLGQGTGELFF. DNA for the CDR3: TGTGCCAGCAGCTTGCTCGGACAGGGGACCGGGGAGCTGTTTTTT.

This chain joins TRBV29-1 and TRBJ2-2; TRBD2 is a possible D gene (6 bases). The germline V and J ends were trimmed by 7 bases and 7 bases, with 22 bases remaining between them. Germline CDR1 SQVTM, CDR2 ANQGSEA. This CDR3 is built from 15 residues. Here the CDR3 reads CSAQPTGSASGELFF. CDR3 nucleotides: TGCAGCGCCCAACCTACCGGGAGTGCGAGCGGGGAGCTGTTTTTT.

The chain combines TRBV4-1 with TRBJ2-7; 10 bases are shared with TRBD2. The J segment lost 1 base and the V segment lost 0 bases, leaving 3 bases of the junction unmatched. The V gene's germline CDR1 is MGHRA and CDR2 YSYEKL. The CDR3 contains 16 residues. CDR3 nucleotides: TGCGCCAGCAGCCAAGAAGCGGGGGGGCCTTCCTACGAGCAGTACTTC. As protein: CASSQEAGGPSYEQYF.

The rearrangement joins TRBV6-5 to TRBJ2-2; no clear D. The CDR3 spans 14 residues. Germline lookup yields CDR1 MNHEY and CDR2 SVGAGI. Trimming stripped 7 bases from V and 0 bases from J, with 9 bases between. The CDR3 DNA follows: TGTGCCAGCAACGGGCAGGCGAACACCGGGGAGCTGTTTTTT. This encodes CASNGQANTGELFF.

This chain joins TRBV30 and TRBJ1-6, with D tentatively TRBD1 (6 bases). Germline V lookup: CDR1 GTSNPN, CDR2 SVGIG (reference sequence). CDR3 length: 14 residues. The ends were cut back, 2 bases at V and 6 bases at J, with 11 bases in the middle. CDR3 in DNA: TGTGCCTGGAGTCCCCGACAGGCTAATTCACCCCTCCACTTT. Translated: CAWSPRQANSPLHF.

The gene calls are TRBV6-2 or TRBV6-3 and TRBJ2-7; no clear D gene. The V end was cut by 5 bases, the J end by 0 bases, with 5 bases between. This CDR3 is built from 12 residues. Germline-derived CDR1 and CDR2 are MNHEY and SVGEGT. The CDR3 coding sequence is TGTGCCAGCAGTCTGAGCTCCTACGAGCAGTACTTC. It translates to CASSLSSYEQYF.

V and J are TRBV20-1 and TRBJ1-5; D gene ambiguous. The CDR3 runs 11 residues. CDR1 and CDR2 (germline): DFQATT, SNEGSKA (reference sequence). Trimming shortened V by 1 base and J by 6 bases, and 4 bases separated the two germline ends. DNA for the CDR3: TGCAGTGCTAGAGGGGGTCAGCCCCAGCATTTT. Translating gives CSARGGQPQHF.

The chain is built from TRBV2 and TRBJ2-1; TRBD2 aligns across 10 bases. Trimming at V came to 5 bases and at J to 6 bases, leaving 7 bases not matched to a gene. CDR1 and CDR2 from the germline V gene are SNHLY and FYNNEI. There are 15 residues in the CDR3. CDR3 protein: CASSKGLAEANEQFF. CDR3 sequence (DNA): TGTGCCAGCAGTAAAGGACTAGCGGAAGCCAATGAGCAGTTCTTC.

This chain uses TRBV24-1 with TRBJ1-3; 7 bases are shared with TRBD1. J gave up 2 bases and V 4 bases, and 1 base lay outside the gene matches. This CDR3 comprises 14 residues. CDR1 is KGHDR, CDR2 SFDVKD, per germline. The CDR3 DNA follows: TGTGCCACCAGTGACGGGACAGCTGGAAACACCATATATTTT. Protein product: CATSDGTAGNTIYF.

The CDR3: CASSRGQINYEQYF. The CDR3 DNA reads as TGTGCCAGCAGCCGCGGACAGATCAACTACGAGCAGTACTTC. The rearrangement joins TRBV11-3 to TRBJ2-7, with D possibly being TRBD1 (6 bases). The CDR3 covers 14 residues. Trimming cost V 5 bases and J 3 bases, with 14 bases left between them. Germline V CDR1 and CDR2: SGHNT, YENEEA.